The 27 T cell receptor beta chains listed next were all sequenced from one sample in a study of T cells in severe cutaneous drug reactions. Bulk and single-cell libraries used iRepertoire multiplex PCR with TCR subtype-specific primers. TCRdb reanalyzed the multiplex PCR reads, giving one entry per CDR3 protein sequence and no DNA. In all, the sample yields tens of thousands of distinct CDR3 sequences. Sequenced patients had Stevens-Johnson syndrome or toxic epidermal necrolysis caused by carbamazepine. The material sequenced was PBMCs. The receptors shown here come from a human donor with toxic epidermal necrolysis, a severe cutaneous drug reaction.

The chain is built from TRBV20-1 and TRBJ2-3; there is no DNA to check the TCRdb D call of TRBD1. Germline V gene data show CDR1 as DFQATT and CDR2 as SNEGSKA (reference sequence). CDR3 size: 16 residues. The CDR3 here is CSALPLEAPSTDTQYF.

By frequency, this clonotype registers medium-sized. The rearrangement links TRBV6-2 or TRBV6-3 to TRBJ2-1; TCRdb's D gene call, TRBD1, goes unchecked for lack of DNA. Germline V gene data show CDR1 as MNHEY and CDR2 as SVGEGT. This CDR3 has 15 residues. The CDR3 loop is CASSPAGTLSNEQFF.

The chain combines TRBV19 with TRBJ2-2; TCRdb indicates TRBD2, and absent DNA this call remains unverified. From germline, CDR1 is LNHDA and CDR2 SQIVND (reference sequence). This CDR3 is 15 amino acids long. Here the CDR3 reads CARRIAGPNTGELFF.

The chain links TRBV20-1 to TRBJ2-5; TCRdb returns TRBD2, unconfirmable since there is no DNA. Germline-derived CDR1 and CDR2 are DFQATT and SNEGSKA (reference sequence). CDR3 length: 13 residues. CDR3 protein: CSAGHEGSETQYF.

CDR3 protein: CASSSEISVRGQPQHF. The chain recombines TRBV6-1 with TRBJ1-5; TCRdb's D call, TRBD1, is unchecked because there is no DNA. The CDR3 consists of 16 residues. Germline V gene data show CDR1 as MNHNS and CDR2 as SASEGT.

This chain uses TRBV7-9 with TRBJ2-7; TCRdb's D call of TRBD2 is untestable without DNA. The V gene's germline CDR1 is SEHNR and CDR2 FQNEAQ (reference sequence). This CDR3 has 15 residues. This CDR3 reads CASSLGYKSSHEQYF.

V is TRBV27 and J is TRBJ1-1; TCRdb returns TRBD1, unconfirmable since there is no DNA. Germline CDR1 and CDR2: MNHEY and SMNVEV (reference sequence). CDR3 length: 12 residues. CDR3 region: CASMGQYTEAFF.

This chain joins TRBV15 and TRBJ2-7. Germline V gives CDR1 LNHNV, CDR2 YYDKDF (reference sequence). The CDR3 contains 13 residues. This chain's CDR3 is CATSRGDSYEQYF.

The chain is built from TRBV25-1 and TRBJ2-1; TCRdb returns TRBD1, unconfirmable since there is no DNA. The CDR3 spans 12 residues. CDR1 is MGHDK, CDR2 SYGVNS, per germline. This CDR3 reads CATTTGINEQFF.

The chain is built from TRBV19 and TRBJ1-1; TCRdb indicates TRBD1, and absent DNA this call remains unverified. The CDR3 runs 11 residues. In germline, CDR1 is LNHDA, CDR2 SQIVND (reference sequence). Here the CDR3 reads CASRRQREAFF.

The rearrangement uses TRBV7-2 and TRBJ2-3; the D call from TCRdb, TRBD2, cannot be confirmed without DNA. CDR3 length equals 12 residues. Per germline, CDR1 SGHTA and CDR2 FQGNSA. CDR3 amino acids: CASSQTKDTQYF.

This chain links TRBV5-1 with TRBJ2-5. CDR1 SGHRS and CDR2 YFSETQ come from the germline V gene. This CDR3 region has 14 residues. The CDR3 loop reads CASSLGHAEETQYF.

The chain combines TRBV29-1 with TRBJ2-3; TCRdb picks TRBD2, but there is no DNA to check that call. Germline CDR1 and CDR2: SQVTM and ANQGSEA. The CDR3 is 15 amino acids. This CDR3 reads CSISSGGRSTDTQYF.

CDR3 sequence reads: CASSYSFGSGANVLTF. The chain uses TRBV6-5 and TRBJ2-6. Germline V gene lookup returns CDR1 MNHEY and CDR2 SVGAGI. There are 16 residues in the CDR3.

The gene calls are TRBV10-1 and TRBJ2-1; TCRdb's D call of TRBD2 is untestable without DNA. Germline CDR1 reads WNHNN; CDR2 reads SYGVQD (reference sequence). The CDR3 consists of 13 residues. The CDR3 sequence is CASSKLRSGREFF.

The V and J genes are TRBV7-2 and TRBJ2-3; no DNA is available, so the TRBD1 call from TCRdb remains unchecked. Germline-derived CDR1 and CDR2 are SGHTA and FQGNSA. The CDR3 extends over 13 amino acids. This CDR3 reads CASTWDSTDTQYF.

This chain connects TRBV27 to TRBJ1-2; absent DNA, TCRdb's TRBD1 call cannot be checked. Germline V lookup: CDR1 MNHEY, CDR2 SMNVEV (reference sequence). CDR3 size: 15 residues. The CDR3 sequence: CASSPRSGAGYGYTF.

J is TRBJ2-3 and V is TRBV7-9; the D gene TCRdb calls, TRBD1, cannot be checked with no DNA. Germline V gene data show CDR1 as SEHNR and CDR2 as FQNEAQ (reference sequence). The CDR3 loop spans 16 amino acids. The chain's CDR3 is CASSSLDRGSTDTQYF.

The chain uses TRBV7-9 and TRBJ2-5; no DNA is available, so the TRBD1 call from TCRdb remains unchecked. The germline CDR1 and CDR2 sequences are SEHNR and FQNEAQ (reference sequence). This CDR3 contains 15 residues. The CDR3 region is CASENFGGSEETQYF.

The chain couples TRBV9 to TRBJ2-1; the D call of TRBD1 rests on TCRdb alone, since no DNA is present to check it. This CDR3 region has 16 residues. CDR1 SGDLS and CDR2 YYNGEE come from the germline V gene. CDR3 sequence: CASSVASRAAYNEQFF.

The chain couples TRBV28 to TRBJ2-3; absent DNA, TCRdb's TRBD2 call cannot be checked. Germline V CDR1 and CDR2: MDHEN, SYDVKM. CDR3 length: 16 amino acids. CDR3 amino acids: CASKKKGRSSTDTQYF.

V is TRBV7-2 and J is TRBJ2-7; TCRdb's D gene call, TRBD1, goes unchecked for lack of DNA. The length of the CDR3 is 16 residues. Looked up from germline, CDR1 is SGHTA and CDR2 is FQGNSA. Here the CDR3 reads CASSSARAGGFYEQYF. Full variable domain (rest looked up from reference TRBV7-2 and TRBJ2-7): GAGVSQSPSNKVTEKGKDVELRCDPISGHTALYWYRQSLGQGLEFLIYFQGNSAPDKSGLPSDRFSAERTGGSVSTLTIQRTQQEDSAVYLCASSSARAGGFYEQYFGPGTRLTVT.

The genes are TRBV29-1 and TRBJ1-2; checking the TCRdb D call of TRBD1 is not possible without DNA. The V gene's germline CDR1 is SQVTM and CDR2 ANQGSEA. The CDR3 is made up of 13 amino acids. The CDR3 here is CSVEDPGTNGYTF.

The CDR3 protein is CASSSLYGEQYF. This chain links TRBV7-6 with TRBJ2-7. Germline V lookup: CDR1 SGHVS, CDR2 FNYEAQ. The CDR3 is 12 residues long. Looking up the rest from reference TRBV7-6 and TRBJ2-7 gives the full variable domain: GAGVSQSPRYKVTKRGQDVALRCDPISGHVSLYWYRQALGQGPEFLTYFNYEAQQDKSGLPNDRFSAERPEGSISTLTIQRTEQRDSAMYRCASSSLYGEQYFGPGTRLTVT.

The chain has TRBV10-3 and TRBJ1-1; without DNA, the TCRdb call of TRBD1 cannot be checked. The CDR3 spans 14 residues. CDR1 and CDR2 from the germline V gene are ENHRY and SYGVKD. CDR3 residues: CAIGSGGSTNVAFF.

This chain connects TRBV6-2 or TRBV6-3 to TRBJ1-5; TCRdb proposes TRBD1, but this gene call is untestable without DNA. Germline CDR1 MNHEY, CDR2 SVGEGT. The CDR3 length is 18 residues. This CDR3 reads CASSYRPGTGSNQEPQHF.

The J gene is TRBJ2-3, the V gene TRBV10-1; as DNA is missing, the TRBD2 call by TCRdb cannot be tested. Germline V gene lookup returns CDR1 WNHNN and CDR2 SYGVQD (reference sequence). The CDR3 length is 15 residues. The CDR3 loop is CASRETRASTDTQYF.